The rows below give T cell receptor beta chains drawn from one sample of a study of blood T cell repertoires in COVID-19. This table comes from immunoSEQ multiplex PCR, and its TCRdb copy is limited to in-frame clones, with some not included. The profile covers 140,000 or so clones, with approximately 73% appearing a single time and around 4% taken by the ten largest. Source material: peripheral blood. The receptors stem from a man in his sixties with acute or convalescent COVID-19. The CDR3 runs from the conserved cysteine through the conserved F or W. The D gene is left open where the match is weak. Clone size is stated in some rows and not others, as once, few, many or a class when expanded.

clone_size: NA
d_call: TRBD2
v_call: TRBV7-2
j_call: TRBJ2-7
cdr3_nt: TGTGCCAGCAGCTTACTAGCGGGAGAACGAGAGCAGTACTTC
cdr3_aa: CASSLLAGEREQYF

clone_size: NA
d_call: NA
v_call: TRBV6-1
j_call: TRBJ2-1
cdr3_nt: TGTGCCAGCAGTGAATTTTGGGCCAACAATGAGCAGTTCTTC
cdr3_aa: CASSEFWANNEQFF

clone_size: NA
d_call: NA
v_call: TRBV29-1
j_call: TRBJ2-1
cdr3_nt: TGCAGCGCCTGGGGACTTGGGAATGAGCAGTTCTTC
cdr3_aa: CSAWGLGNEQFF

clone_size: NA
d_call: NA
v_call: TRBV5-1
j_call: TRBJ2-2
cdr3_nt: TGCGCCAGCAGCCACAGTGGGGCAGGGGAGAACACCGGGGAGCTGTTTTTT
cdr3_aa: CASSHSGAGENTGELFF

clone_size: NA
d_call: TRBD1
v_call: TRBV5-1
j_call: TRBJ1-5
cdr3_nt: TGCGCCAGCAGCCCCGGACAGGAGTCTCAGCCCCAGCATTTT
cdr3_aa: CASSPGQESQPQHF

clone_size: NA
d_call: TRBD2
v_call: TRBV3-1/TRBV3-2
j_call: TRBJ2-1
cdr3_nt: TGTGCCAGCAGCATCGGACTAGCGGGAGGTATGGAGCAGTTCTTC
cdr3_aa: CASSIGLAGGMEQFF

clone_size: few
d_call: NA
v_call: TRBV10-3
j_call: TRBJ1-6
cdr3_nt: TGTGCCATCAGTCCTCTCGAGAATAATAATTCACCCCTCCACTTT
cdr3_aa: CAISPLENNNSPLHF

clone_size: NA
d_call: NA
v_call: TRBV6-5
j_call: TRBJ2-7
cdr3_nt: TGTGCCAGCAGGGACAAACGTCGCGAGCAGTACTTC
cdr3_aa: CASRDKRREQYF

clone_size: NA
d_call: NA
v_call: TRBV6-1
j_call: TRBJ1-1
cdr3_nt: TGTGCCAGCAGTGAAGGGGCGCTCGGGATCGATGGCCCTTTCTTT
cdr3_aa: CASSEGALGIDGPFF

clone_size: NA
d_call: TRBD1
v_call: TRBV7-8
j_call: TRBJ2-7
cdr3_nt: TGTGCCAGCAGCTTAGGGGACAGGGAGGCCTACGAGCAGTACTTC
cdr3_aa: CASSLGDREAYEQYF

clone_size: NA
d_call: NA
v_call: TRBV28
j_call: TRBJ2-5
cdr3_nt: TGTGCCAGCAGTTTATTCGTACAGCACGAGACCCAGTACTTC
cdr3_aa: CASSLFVQHETQYF

clone_size: NA
d_call: TRBD2
v_call: TRBV4-1
j_call: TRBJ2-1
cdr3_nt: TGCGCCAGCAGCCCCGGGACTATGTCCAATGAGCAGTTCTTC
cdr3_aa: CASSPGTMSNEQFF

clone_size: NA
d_call: NA
v_call: TRBV5-1
j_call: TRBJ2-1
cdr3_nt: TGCGCCAGCAGCTTGGAAGGCCAGCGGGAGCAGTTCTTC
cdr3_aa: CASSLEGQREQFF

clone_size: NA
d_call: NA
v_call: TRBV6-5
j_call: TRBJ1-3
cdr3_nt: TGTGCCAGCAGTTACTCCCCAGGGCTGGGAAACACCATATATTTT
cdr3_aa: CASSYSPGLGNTIYF

clone_size: once
d_call: NA
v_call: TRBV11-3
j_call: TRBJ1-1
cdr3_nt: TGTGCCAGCAGCTTAGACGGGGTCAACACTGAAGCTTTCTTT
cdr3_aa: CASSLDGVNTEAFF

clone_size: NA
d_call: NA
v_call: TRBV6-1
j_call: TRBJ1-2
cdr3_nt: TGTGCCAGCAGTGAACGGGGGGCGGTTGGCTACACCTTC
cdr3_aa: CASSERGAVGYTF

clone_size: NA
d_call: NA
v_call: TRBV2
j_call: TRBJ1-2
cdr3_nt: TGTGCCAGCACGGGGTTCGCTGGCTACACCTTC
cdr3_aa: CASTGFAGYTF

clone_size: NA
d_call: TRBD2
v_call: TRBV3-1/TRBV3-2
j_call: TRBJ2-1
cdr3_nt: TGTGCCAGCAGCTCCGGACTAGCGGTGACCGGCAGCTCCTACAATGAGCAGTTCTTC
cdr3_aa: CASSSGLAVTGSSYNEQFF

clone_size: NA
d_call: NA
v_call: TRBV7-9
j_call: TRBJ1-6
cdr3_nt: TGTGCCAGCAGCTCCTGGGTTAGGAAAGGGGGTAATTCACCCCTCCACTTT
cdr3_aa: CASSSWVRKGGNSPLHF

clone_size: NA
d_call: NA
v_call: TRBV2
j_call: TRBJ1-2
cdr3_nt: TGTGCCAGCAGTGGGGGCAGAAACTATGGCTACACCTTC
cdr3_aa: CASSGGRNYGYTF

clone_size: once
d_call: NA
v_call: TRBV19
j_call: TRBJ2-2
cdr3_nt: TGTGCCAGTAGCAGAACAGGGCCCGGGGAGCTGTTTTTT
cdr3_aa: CASSRTGPGELFF

clone_size: NA
d_call: TRBD2
v_call: TRBV5-1
j_call: TRBJ2-2
cdr3_nt: TGCGCCAGCAGTTTCGCCGGACTAGCGGGGAACACCGGGGAGCTGTTTTTT
cdr3_aa: CASSFAGLAGNTGELFF